This entry is about one TCR beta chain. This sample was taken from a study of T-cell memory formation after mild COVID-19. V was shortened by 1 base and J by 3 bases, with 13 bases between the two germline ends. The CDR3 spans 15 residues. A 5'RACE reaction primed in the constant segment made cDNA libraries of TCR alpha and TCR beta, and these carried sample barcodes and UMIs. TCRdb ran MiXCR on the 5' RACE reads and lists one entry per CDR3 protein. Seen here are 400,000 to 550,000 distinct CDR3 sequences, around 27% observed once, and the top ten hold approximately 12%. This chain joins TRBV12-3 or TRBV12-4 and TRBJ2-7; D ambiguous. This receptor was obtained from an adult woman who had mild COVID-19 (a few samples of this study predate the infection). Cell type and time point are not known. Sequenced sample: PBMCs or a T cell subset sorted from them (not recorded which). CDR3 sequence (DNA): TGTGCCAGCAGTTTAGGGTCCACGCCGGGCTACGAGCAGTACTTC. This gives the protein CASSLGSTPGYEQYF.